This T cell receptor (beta chain) was identified during a study of blood T cell repertoires in COVID-19. Background on the study: PBMCs, B-cell-depleted T cells, or T cells provided the cDNA or gDNA that made up the material.

TCRdb's copy holds only in-frame clones and misses some; the assay was immunoSEQ multiplex PCR. The sample shows approximately 230,000 clones, around 85% of them seen only once. The CDR3 has 12 amino acids. Germline V gene data show CDR1 as MDHEN and CDR2 as SYDVKM. V dropped 3 bases and J dropped 3 bases, with 6 bases sitting between them. The genes are TRBV28 and TRBJ2-7; maybe TRBD1 (5 bases). The receptor comes from a man at least 80 years old with acute or convalescent COVID-19. Sequenced sample: peripheral blood. The CDR3 DNA is TGTGCCAGCAGTTTTAGGGGCTACGAGCAGTACTTC. Its translation: CASSFRGYEQYF.